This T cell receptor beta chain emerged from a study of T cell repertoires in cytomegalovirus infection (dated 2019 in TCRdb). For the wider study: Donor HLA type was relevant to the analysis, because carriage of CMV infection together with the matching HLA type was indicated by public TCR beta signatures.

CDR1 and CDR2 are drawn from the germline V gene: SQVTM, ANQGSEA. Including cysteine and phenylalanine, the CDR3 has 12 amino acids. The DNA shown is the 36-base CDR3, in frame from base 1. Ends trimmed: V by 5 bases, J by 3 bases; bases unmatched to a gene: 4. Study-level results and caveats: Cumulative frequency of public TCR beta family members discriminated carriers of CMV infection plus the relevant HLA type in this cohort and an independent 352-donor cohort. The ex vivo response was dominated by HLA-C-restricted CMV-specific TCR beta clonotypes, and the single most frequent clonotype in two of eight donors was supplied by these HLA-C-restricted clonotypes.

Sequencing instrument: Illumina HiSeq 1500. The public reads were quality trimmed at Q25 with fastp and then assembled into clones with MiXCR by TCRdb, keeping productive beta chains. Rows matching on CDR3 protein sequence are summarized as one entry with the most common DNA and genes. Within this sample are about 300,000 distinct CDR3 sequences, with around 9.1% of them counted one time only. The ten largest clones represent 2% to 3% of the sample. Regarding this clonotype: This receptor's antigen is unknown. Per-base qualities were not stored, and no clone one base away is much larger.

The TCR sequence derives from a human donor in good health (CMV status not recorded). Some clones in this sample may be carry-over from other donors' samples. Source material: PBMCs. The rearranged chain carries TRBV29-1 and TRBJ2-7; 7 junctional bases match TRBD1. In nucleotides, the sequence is TGCAGCGTTCCGGGACAGAGCTACGAGCAGTACTTC. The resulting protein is CSVPGQSYEQYF.